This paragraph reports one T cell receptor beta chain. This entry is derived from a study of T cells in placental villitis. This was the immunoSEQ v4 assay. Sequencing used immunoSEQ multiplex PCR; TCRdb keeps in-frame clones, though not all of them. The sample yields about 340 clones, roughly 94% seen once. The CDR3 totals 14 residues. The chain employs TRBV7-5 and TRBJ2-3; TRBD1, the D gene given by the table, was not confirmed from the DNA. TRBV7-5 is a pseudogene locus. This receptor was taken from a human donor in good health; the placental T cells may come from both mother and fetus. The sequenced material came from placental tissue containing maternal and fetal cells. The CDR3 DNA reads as TGTGTCAGAAGCCGGACAGCGTGGGCAGATACGCAGTATTTT. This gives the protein CVRSRTAWADTQYF.